This T cell receptor beta chain was identified during a study of blood T cell repertoires in COVID-19. Trimming shortened V by 7 bases and J by 10 bases, and 23 bases separated the two germline ends. This CDR3 is 15 amino acids long. CDR1 is SGHAT and CDR2 is FQNNGV in the germline V gene. Per the authors' pipeline: Researchers report that nucleated cell counts were estimated from reference gene primer amplification. Clones were sequenced by immunoSEQ multiplex PCR, and TCRdb holds only the in-frame ones, with some missing. Clonal size and the V and J genes are those of that table, whereas D and trimming came from the DNA. This table has hundreds of thousands of clones, about 88% appearing once.

This sequence was found in a woman aged 40-49 years who had recovered from COVID-19. The genes are TRBV11-2 and TRBJ2-1; the D gene is possibly TRBD2 (6 bases). The sequenced material came from peripheral blood. CDR3 amino acids: CASTRVGLPTGEQFF. The CDR3 nucleotides read TGTGCCAGCACTAGGGTAGGACTACCAACTGGAGAGCAGTTCTTC.